These 23 T cell receptor beta chains share one sample of origin, sequenced in a study of blood T cell repertoires in COVID-19. Method: immunoSEQ multiplex PCR; TCRdb's copy keeps in-frame clones and lacks some. This table holds about 120,000 clones, 87% found once. The specimen sequenced was peripheral blood. These TCRs come from a human donor in a cohort sampled during active COVID-19.

V is TRBV3-1 (or the pseudogene TRBV3-2) and J is TRBJ1-5, with TRBD1 as a possible D gene (6 bases). Germline V gene data show CDR1 as LGHDT and CDR2 as YNNKEL (reference sequence). The CDR3 covers 13 residues. Trimming left V 1 base short and J 7 bases short, with 8 bases between. The DNA of the CDR3 is TGTGCCAGCAGCCAAGGGGGGCACCAGCCCCAGCATTTT. Translation: CASSQGGHQPQHF.

The CDR3, as DNA: TGTGCCATCAGTGGTTCCAACGGGAGAACTGAAGCTTTCTTT. Protein: CAISGSNGRTEAFF. This sequence joins TRBV10-3 and TRBJ1-1; D uncertain. Trimming left V 4 bases short and J 5 bases short, with 14 bases between. Germline CDR1 reads ENHRY; CDR2 reads SYGVKD. This CDR3 comprises 14 residues.

The chain couples TRBV3-1 (or the pseudogene TRBV3-2) to TRBJ2-5; 11 bases are shared with TRBD2. This CDR3 has 15 amino acids. With V trimmed by 5 bases and J by 2 bases, 4 bases remained unmatched. The germline gives CDR1 LGHDT, CDR2 YNNKEL (reference sequence). The CDR3 sequence is CASSLGLAVQETQYF. The CDR3 bases are TGTGCCAGCAGCTTGGGACTAGCGGTTCAAGAGACCCAGTACTTC.

The genes are TRBV28 and TRBJ1-1; unclear D gene. The CDR3 totals 15 residues. Germline V gives CDR1 MDHEN, CDR2 SYDVKM. V lost 5 bases and J lost 0, with 13 bases in between. The CDR3 DNA is TGTGCCAGCAGTAAGAGGGCCGGGGTGAACACTGAAGCTTTCTTT. Its translation is CASSKRAGVNTEAFF.

The V and J genes are TRBV30 and TRBJ2-7, with 8 bases that match TRBD2. Germline V gene data show CDR1 as GTSNPN and CDR2 as SVGIG (reference sequence). This CDR3 is 12 amino acids long. V trimming: 2 bases; J trimming: 9 bases; junction bases outside the gene matches: 6. The CDR3 bases are TGTGCCTGGAGTCTCCAGGCGGGGGGGCAGTACTTC. Its protein is CAWSLQAGGQYF.

The DNA for the CDR3 is TGTGCCAGCAGCTTTAGTGGGGCCAACGTCCTGACTTTC. Amino acid sequence: CASSFSGANVLTF. The chain recombines TRBV7-3 with TRBJ2-6, with D unclear. The CDR3 runs 13 residues. V shed 3 bases and J shed 3 bases, with 3 bases lying between them. Per the germline V gene, CDR1 is SGHTA and CDR2 is FQGTGA.

This clone was observed a single time. CDR3 sequence reads: CASTLKGAGTEAFF. The CDR3 nucleotides are TGTGCCAGCACCCTTAAGGGGGCAGGCACTGAAGCTTTCTTT. The chain employs TRBV25-1 and TRBJ1-1; 7 nucleotides align to TRBD1. The CDR3 contains 14 residues. Germline values: CDR1 MGHDK, CDR2 SYGVNS. The J segment lost 4 bases and the V segment lost 7 bases, leaving 9 bases of the junction unmatched.

The rearrangement links TRBV18 to TRBJ2-7, with 8 bases fitting TRBD1. The CDR3 has 14 amino acids. CDR1 is KGHSH and CDR2 is LQKENI in the germline V gene. The ends lost 6 bases at V and 3 bases at J; junction bases unmatched: 7. CDR3: CASSAGTGDYEQYF. In nucleotides, the CDR3 is TGTGCCAGCTCGGCCGGGACAGGTGACTACGAGCAGTACTTC.

The chain combines TRBV7-2 with TRBJ2-3; 10 nucleotides match TRBD2. The CDR3 covers 16 residues. The germline CDR1 and CDR2 sequences are SGHTA and FQGNSA. V was pared by 6 bases and J by 0 bases, with 6 bases of the junction left unmatched. DNA for the CDR3: TGTGCCAGCAGTTACGGACTAGCGGTTAGCACAGATACGCAGTATTTT. Its protein product is CASSYGLAVSTDTQYF.

V is TRBV19 and J is TRBJ2-5; the match to TRBD1 covers 8 bases. Germline CDR1 reads LNHDA; CDR2 reads SQIVND (reference sequence). V shed 4 bases and J 5 bases; nucleotides not matched to a gene: 9. This CDR3 is built from 15 residues. CDR3 DNA: TGTGCCAGTAGTACCCAGACAGGGGCCGGTGAGACCCAGTACTTC. Encoded protein: CASSTQTGAGETQYF. The full variable domain, in which reference TRBV19 and TRBJ2-5 provide the parts outside the CDR3, is DGGITQSPKYLFRKEGQNVTLSCEQNLNHDAMYWYRQDPGQGLRLIYYSQIVNDFQKGDIAEGYSVSREKKESFPLTVTSAQKNPTAFYLCASSTQTGAGETQYFGPGTRLLVL.

In this sample, this clone turned up a few times. The genes are TRBV7-9 and TRBJ2-2; 8 positions match TRBD1. In germline, CDR1 is SEHNR, CDR2 FQNEAQ (reference sequence). The CDR3 is 16 amino acids. The trim removed 7 bases at V and 1 base at J, leaving 8 bases unmatched. This CDR3 is CASNLRQGMNTGELFF. CDR3 DNA: TGTGCCAGCAACCTTAGACAGGGGATGAACACCGGGGAGCTGTTTTTT.

About this clone: Other DNA sequences within the sample encode an identical CDR3. The chain recombines TRBV11-2 with TRBJ1-5; D ambiguous. The ends were cut back, 5 bases at V and 1 base at J, with 9 bases in the middle. CDR1 SGHAT and CDR2 FQNNGV come from the germline V gene. This CDR3 region has 14 residues. In nucleotides, the CDR3 is TGTGCCAGCAGCCTGGGGAGGAGCAATCAGCCCCAGCATTTT. This translates into CASSLGRSNQPQHF.

This clone came up once. The rearrangement uses TRBV29-1 and TRBJ2-1; TRBD1 aligns across 7 bases. CDR3 length equals 12 residues. V was pared by 6 bases and J by 15 bases, with 14 bases of the junction left unmatched. The germline V gene encodes CDR1 SQVTM and CDR2 ANQGSEA. Here the CDR3 reads CSVRDSPPSGFF. The CDR3, as DNA: TGCAGCGTCCGGGACAGCCCACCCTCGGGGTTCTTC.

The V and J genes are TRBV7-8 and TRBJ1-2; 11 nucleotides match TRBD1. The length of the CDR3 is 15 residues. V shed 5 bases and J 3 bases; nucleotides not matched to a gene: 5. The V gene's germline CDR1 is SGHVS and CDR2 FQNEAQ. CDR3 in amino acids: CASSKGQGVDYGYTF. The CDR3 DNA is TGTGCCAGCAGCAAGGGACAGGGGGTGGACTATGGCTACACCTTC.

The gene calls are TRBV3-1 (or the pseudogene TRBV3-2) and TRBJ2-7, with a weak D call TRBD1 (5 bases). The CDR3 extends over 14 amino acids. The ends were cut back, 3 bases at V and 4 bases at J, with 13 bases in the middle. Per the germline V gene, CDR1 is LGHDT and CDR2 is YNNKEL (reference sequence). The DNA for the CDR3 is TGTGCCAGCAGCCAGGGGCTGCTTACTTACGAGCAGTACTTC. Encoded protein: CASSQGLLTYEQYF.

The V and J genes are TRBV11-2 and TRBJ2-1; D is ambiguous. This CDR3 contains 11 residues. Germline CDR1 and CDR2: SGHAT and FQNNGV. The V end was cut by 5 bases, the J end by 8 bases, with 7 bases between. CDR3 nucleotide sequence: TGTGCCAGCAGCATCATCCATGAGCAGTTCTTC. Encoded protein: CASSIIHEQFF.

The sample holds a few counts of this clone. V usage is TRBV18 and J usage is TRBJ2-7, with 7 bases lining up with TRBD1. The CDR3 is 14 amino acids. The V segment lost 6 bases and the J segment 0 bases; nucleotides outside the gene matches: 5. Germline CDR1 and CDR2: KGHSH and LQKENI. CDR3 sequence: CASSQAGGSYEQYF. The CDR3 DNA follows: TGTGCCAGCTCCCAGGCAGGGGGCTCCTACGAGCAGTACTTC.

CDR3 protein: CASSGDPGFSGANVLTF. The CDR3 coding sequence is TGTGCCAGCAGTGGAGATCCAGGTTTCTCTGGGGCCAACGTCCTGACTTTC. This chain uses TRBV6-4 with TRBJ2-6; D gene ambiguous. CDR3 length: 17 amino acids. In germline, CDR1 is MRHNA, CDR2 SNTAGT. With 4 bases removed from V and 0 bases from J, the gap between germline ends came to 13 bases.

The chain combines TRBV28 with TRBJ1-3, with TRBD1 identical over 10 bases. Per the germline V gene, CDR1 is MDHEN and CDR2 is SYDVKM. V was clipped by 5 bases and J by 6 bases; unmatched bases: 7. The CDR3 is 15 residues long. Here the CDR3 DNA reads TGTGCCAGCAGTCCGCTGGGACAGGGGCAAAACACCATATATTTT. This translates into CASSPLGQGQNTIYF. Drawing the rest from reference TRBV28 and TRBJ1-3, the complete variable domain is DVKVTQSSRYLVKRTGEKVFLECVQDMDHENMFWYRQDPGLGLRLIYFSYDVKMKEKGDIPEGYSVSREKKERFSLILESASTNQTSMYLCASSPLGQGQNTIYFGEGSWLTVV.

This chain joins TRBV20-1 and TRBJ1-2; D gene ambiguous. There are 11 residues in the CDR3. Trimming took 6 bases from V and 5 from J, leaving 10 bases between them. Germline-derived CDR1 and CDR2 are DFQATT and SNEGSKA (reference sequence). CDR3: CSALVRYGYTF. The CDR3 DNA sequence: TGCAGTGCCCTAGTCCGATATGGCTACACCTTC.

The rearrangement links TRBV6-1 to TRBJ1-1, with TRBD1 matching 8 bases. Germline loops: CDR1 MNHNS, CDR2 SASEGT. V trimming: 2 bases; J trimming: 5 bases; junction bases outside the gene matches: 4. The CDR3 loop spans 14 amino acids. The CDR3 sequence is CASSEYRGETEAFF. CDR3 bases: TGTGCCAGCAGTGAATACAGGGGGGAGACTGAAGCTTTCTTT.

The rearrangement joins TRBV6-5 to TRBJ2-3; TRBD2 agrees at 7 bases. J lost 6 bases, V lost 5 bases, and 8 bases had no gene match. The V gene's germline CDR1 is MNHEY and CDR2 SVGAGI. The CDR3 has 14 amino acids. As DNA, the CDR3 is TGTGCCAGCAGTCCGGGACTGCGGGGGGATACGCAGTATTTT. Residues: CASSPGLRGDTQYF.

This rearrangement joins TRBV2 to TRBJ1-4; 8 positions agree with TRBD1. This CDR3 spans 15 amino acids. Germline lookup yields CDR1 SNHLY and CDR2 FYNNEI. V lost 6 bases, J lost 10 bases, and 13 bases stayed unmatched. The CDR3 loop reads CASRSTGTGLGKLFF. CDR3 coding DNA: TGTGCCAGCAGGTCAACTGGGACAGGTTTGGGAAAACTGTTTTTT.